This paragraph covers one TCR beta chain sequence. The antigen remains unidentified. CD45RO-negative CD8 cells positively selected for CCR7 made up the naive population, which excluded terminally differentiated effector memory CD45RA+ cells. The sample belongs to a study of shared clonotypes between healthy human individuals. Study results and limitations: Sampling was confined to blood; repertoires within tissues likely differ. Against clonotypes common to all four donors, non-shared ones had lower generation probabilities. Generally, estimated richness proved larger in naive subsets than it did in memory subsets.

Repertoires were generated with immunoSEQ multiplex PCR, while TCRdb's copy carries only in-frame clones and drops some. The sample comprises hundreds of thousands of clones, about 91% of which are singletons, and approximately 24% rests with the top ten. The germline V gene encodes CDR1 SGDLS and CDR2 YYNGEE. Trimming removed 3 bases from V and 3 bases from J, with 4 bases in between. The CDR3 loop spans 12 amino acids. The sequencing sample was made of naive CD8+ T cells sorted from blood. V is TRBV9 and J is TRBJ1-3; D is unresolved. This TCR was sampled from a man aged 25-45 years in good health. CDR3: CASSGDGNTIYF. The CDR3 DNA follows: TGTGCCAGCAGCGGGGATGGAAACACCATATATTTT.